Listed here are 15 T cell receptor beta chains from one sample, sequenced in a study of T-cell memory formation after mild COVID-19. TCRdb recomputed calls from the 5' RACE reads with MiXCR, one row per CDR3 protein. The sample has some 190,000 distinct CDR3 sequences; around 16% are singletons. The material sequenced was PBMCs or a T cell subset sorted from them (not recorded which). These receptors were obtained from an adult woman who had mild COVID-19 (a few samples of this study predate the infection). Cell type and time point are not known.

This clonotype was seen a handful of times. CDR3 bases: TGTGCCAGCAGTGCCAGGGCATCACCTCGCAATGAGCAGTTCTTC. It encodes CASSARASPRNEQFF. V is TRBV28 and J is TRBJ2-1; the D gene is possibly TRBD1 (5 bases). The CDR3 is 15 amino acids. Germline CDR1 and CDR2: MDHEN and SYDVKM. V lost 5 bases to trimming and J lost 6 bases, with 17 bases between them.

V is TRBV25-1 and J is TRBJ2-3; 7 positions agree with TRBD2. The V gene's germline CDR1 is MGHDK and CDR2 SYGVNS. The junction had 16 bases not matched to a gene; V was cut back by 6 bases and J by 4 bases. This CDR3 contains 17 residues. The CDR3 loop is CASSPAWGEGRPDTQYF. The CDR3 bases are TGTGCCAGCAGCCCAGCCTGGGGGGAGGGCCGGCCAGATACGCAGTATTTT.

V is TRBV6-2 or TRBV6-3 and J is TRBJ1-1, with TRBD1 as a possible D gene (5 bases). The CDR3 length is 13 residues. V shed 1 base and J shed 3 bases, with 6 bases lying between them. The germline V gene has CDR1 MNHEY and CDR2 SVGEGT. CDR3 loop: CASSYYRHTEAFF. Written as DNA, the CDR3 is TGTGCCAGCAGTTACTACAGGCACACTGAAGCTTTCTTT.

This chain links TRBV7-2 with TRBJ2-3; 9 nucleotides match TRBD1. V shed 6 bases, J shed 3 bases, and the junction held 4 bases outside the gene matches. The CDR3 is 14 residues long. The germline V gene has CDR1 SGHTA and CDR2 FQGNSA. CDR3 amino acids: CASRRTGATDTQYF. CDR3 DNA: TGTGCCAGCAGGAGGACAGGGGCGACAGATACGCAGTATTTT.

This clonotype was detected only a few times. The V gene is TRBV6-1, the J gene TRBJ2-7; TRBD2 matches at 11 bases. The length of the CDR3 is 18 residues. CDR1 MNHNS and CDR2 SASEGT come from the germline V gene. J was trimmed by 4 bases and V by 1 base; bases with no gene match: 12. CDR3 region: CASSEELAGGPGRYEQYF. The CDR3 DNA reads TGTGCCAGCAGTGAAGAGTTAGCGGGAGGGCCAGGGCGGTACGAGCAGTACTTC.

CDR3 protein: CASRESGTSGNEQFF. The CDR3 bases are TGTGCCAGCAGGGAATCCGGGACTAGCGGCAATGAGCAGTTCTTC. The chain is built from TRBV4-2 and TRBJ2-1; 11 bases align to TRBD2. Trimming took 6 bases from V and 6 from J; bases not matched to a gene: 7. CDR1 is LGHNA, CDR2 YNFKEQ, per germline. The CDR3 sequence is 15 residues long.

Only a few counts were recorded for this clonotype. The V gene is TRBV6-1, the J gene TRBJ1-5; D remains ambiguous. V lost 7 bases and J 2 bases, leaving 9 bases between the germline ends. Germline V gives CDR1 MNHNS, CDR2 SASEGT. The CDR3 consists of 13 residues. CDR3 DNA: TGTGCCAGCAAGGAATGGGGCAATCAGCCCCAGCATTTT. It is translated as CASKEWGNQPQHF.

This clonotype was seen at least ten times. The V call is TRBV7-9, the J call TRBJ2-1; a possible D gene is TRBD2 (6 bases). The ends were cut back, 5 bases at V and 8 bases at J, with 19 bases in the middle. This CDR3 spans 15 amino acids. CDR1 is SEHNR and CDR2 is FQNEAQ in the germline V gene (reference sequence). CDR3 nucleotides: TGTGCCAGCAGCACCCAAGGGCAGGGCGGGGATGAGCAGTTCTTC. It specifies CASSTQGQGGDEQFF.

This clonotype has more than one count but fewer than ten. The J gene is TRBJ1-5, the V gene TRBV4-2; 8 bases align to TRBD1. Germline V CDR1 and CDR2: LGHNA, YNFKEQ. The CDR3 covers 17 residues. Trimming cost V 1 base and J 3 bases; bases outside gene matches: 8. The CDR3 DNA reads TGTGCCAGCAGCCAAGGACGACAGGGGACTCCCAATCAGCCCCAGCATTTT. Residues: CASSQGRQGTPNQPQHF.

The chain joins TRBV6-6 to TRBJ2-7; D is perhaps TRBD1 (5 bases). Germline values: CDR1 MNHNY, CDR2 SVGAGI (reference sequence). There are 14 residues in the CDR3. V lost 5 bases, J lost 3 bases, and 14 bases lay in between. CDR3 in amino acids: CASSRLGLSYEQYF. The CDR3 DNA is TGTGCCAGCAGTCGCTTGGGGCTCAGCTACGAGCAGTACTTC.

J is TRBJ2-1 and V is TRBV20-1; the match to TRBD2 covers 9 bases. This CDR3 spans 17 amino acids. Germline loops: CDR1 DFQATT, CDR2 SNEGSKA (reference sequence). The J segment lost 4 bases and the V segment lost 4 bases, leaving 14 bases of the junction unmatched. The CDR3 sequence is CSATSVAGVSGYNEQFF. In DNA, the CDR3 is TGCAGTGCTACCTCGGTAGCGGGAGTTAGTGGGTACAATGAGCAGTTCTTC.

This clonotype was seen a handful of times. The chain recombines TRBV15 with TRBJ2-7; D is possibly TRBD1 (5 bases). Germline CDR1 and CDR2: LNHNV and YYDKDF (reference sequence). Trimming stripped 0 bases from V and 6 bases from J, with 9 bases between. The CDR3 is 13 residues long. The CDR3 DNA is TGTGCCACCAGCAGAGATTGGGGCGGCGAGCAGTACTTC. Translation gives CATSRDWGGEQYF.

A few counts support this clonotype. The rearrangement uses TRBV29-1 and TRBJ1-2; the match to TRBD1 covers 8 bases. This CDR3 is 13 amino acids long. The V gene end was trimmed by 7 bases and the J gene end by 1 base; junction bases not matched to a gene: 5. From germline, CDR1 is SQVTM and CDR2 ANQGSEA. CDR3 coding DNA: TGCAGCGGGGGACAGGCGGATAACTATGGCTACACCTTC. Its protein is CSGGQADNYGYTF.

The J gene is TRBJ1-2, the V gene TRBV4-2; D possibly corresponds to TRBD1 (5 bases). The length of the CDR3 is 14 residues. The germline CDR1 and CDR2 sequences are LGHNA and YNFKEQ. V was pared by 3 bases and J by 1 base, with 9 bases between. CDR3 residues: CASSQADSNYGYTF. The CDR3 nucleotides read TGTGCCAGCAGCCAGGCTGACAGTAACTATGGCTACACCTTC.

This rearrangement joins TRBV5-1 to TRBJ1-6; D perhaps matches TRBD1 (5 bases). Trimming removed 1 base at V and 2 bases at J, with 10 bases between. The CDR3 has 16 amino acids. Per the germline V gene, CDR1 is SGHRS and CDR2 is YFSETQ. CDR3 nucleotides: TGCGCCAGCAGCTTGACGGGACCGACCTATAATTCACCCCTCCACTTT. Protein product: CASSLTGPTYNSPLHF.